This entry lists 26 T cell receptor beta chains sequenced from one sample in a study of shared clonotypes between healthy human individuals. TCRdb's table, derived via immunoSEQ multiplex PCR, lists solely in-frame clones and lacks some. This table holds 1,100,000 or so clones, 75% to 80% found once. The sample consisted of memory CD4+ T cells from PBMCs. Regarding subset: CD45RA-negative fraction. These receptors all come from a man between 18 and 29 years old in good health. Some clones in this sample may be carry-over from other donors' samples.

This sequence joins TRBV7-6 and TRBJ2-5, with 8 positions matching TRBD2. The CDR3 is 14 residues long. The ends lost 5 bases at V and 5 bases at J; junction bases unmatched: 7. CDR1 is SGHVS, CDR2 FNYEAQ, per germline. The CDR3 nucleotides are TGTGCCAGCAGCCGGGGGGGAGCGACTGAGACCCAGTACTTC. It yields the protein CASSRGGATETQYF.

The J gene is TRBJ2-7, the V gene TRBV28, with a tentative D call TRBD1 (6 bases). The germline V gene encodes CDR1 MDHEN and CDR2 SYDVKM. V was trimmed by 10 bases and J by 2 bases, leaving 18 bases between them. The CDR3 extends over 14 amino acids. The chain's CDR3 is CATQVTGPTYEQYF. Here the CDR3 DNA reads TGTGCCACCCAGGTAACAGGGCCGACCTACGAGCAGTACTTC. The full variable domain, its missing parts supplied by reference TRBV28 and TRBJ2-7, is DVKVTQSSRYLVKRTGEKVFLECVQDMDHENMFWYRQDPGLGLRLIYFSYDVKMKEKGDIPEGYSVSREKKERFSLILESASTNQTSMYLCATQVTGPTYEQYFGPGTRLTVT.

V and J are TRBV7-2 and TRBJ2-2; D is unresolved. From germline, CDR1 is SGHTA and CDR2 FQGNSA. V was clipped by 5 bases and J by 0 bases, with 4 bases between them. The CDR3 extends over 13 amino acids. CDR3 in DNA: TGTGCCAGCAGCGTTACGAACACCGGGGAGCTGTTTTTT. Its protein product is CASSVTNTGELFF. The complete variable domain, with remaining parts taken from reference TRBV7-2 and TRBJ2-2, reads GAGVSQSPSNKVTEKGKDVELRCDPISGHTALYWYRQSLGQGLEFLIYFQGNSAPDKSGLPSDRFSAERTGGSVSTLTIQRTQQEDSAVYLCASSVTNTGELFFGEGSRLTVL.

The gene calls are TRBV6-5 and TRBJ2-7, with 8 bases aligning to TRBD1. Germline values: CDR1 MNHEY, CDR2 SVGAGI. Trimming removed 6 bases from V and 1 base from J; junction bases left unmatched: 8. The CDR3 contains 15 residues. In nucleotides, the CDR3 is TGTGCCAGCAGGAAAGACAGGGGATCATCCTACGAGCAGTACTTC. Encoded protein: CASRKDRGSSYEQYF.

The chain links TRBV7-3 to TRBJ2-7, with TRBD1 as a possible D gene (5 bases). Germline V CDR1 and CDR2: SGHTA, FQGTGA. CDR3 length: 15 residues. V was clipped by 5 bases and J by 2 bases, with 16 bases between them. This CDR3 reads CASSKSTAFTYEQYF. CDR3 DNA sequence: TGTGCCAGCAGCAAATCGACAGCCTTCACCTACGAGCAGTACTTC.

The rearrangement links TRBV11-2 to TRBJ2-3, with a weak D call TRBD2 (6 bases). CDR1 is SGHAT and CDR2 is FQNNGV in the germline V gene. This CDR3 is 15 amino acids long. The V end was cut by 3 bases, the J end by 2 bases, with 12 bases between. The CDR3 spells CASSFGASATDTQYF. CDR3 DNA: TGTGCCAGCAGCTTCGGAGCTAGCGCCACAGATACGCAGTATTTT.

The chain joins TRBV4-2 to TRBJ1-3; D uncertain. CDR3 length equals 14 residues. The germline V gene encodes CDR1 LGHNA and CDR2 YNFKEQ. V was pared by 2 bases and J by 2 bases, with 7 bases between. The CDR3 reads CASSQPTTGNTIYF. CDR3 sequence (DNA): TGTGCCAGCAGCCAACCTACGACTGGAAACACCATATATTTT.

The J gene is TRBJ1-4, the V gene TRBV18; the D gene is possibly TRBD1 (5 bases). The CDR3 consists of 17 residues. V was shortened by 1 base and J by 0 bases, with 12 bases between the two germline ends. The germline V gene has CDR1 KGHSH and CDR2 LQKENI. CDR3 coding DNA: TGTGCCAGCTCACCACGCCCAGGGCGCGCAACTAATGAAAAACTGTTTTTT. Protein: CASSPRPGRATNEKLFF.

This clone appeared once. The chain combines TRBV10-1 with TRBJ2-7, with D hard to call. Trimming took 9 bases from V and 3 from J, leaving 6 bases between them. CDR1 and CDR2 from the germline V gene are WNHNN and SYGVQD (reference sequence). The CDR3 has 10 amino acids. Here the CDR3 DNA reads TGCGCCAGGCGCTTCTACGAGCAGTACTTC. Protein: CARRFYEQYF.

This clone was detected only once. This sequence joins TRBV6-5 and TRBJ2-2; no firm D call. Trimming pared 6 bases from V and 0 bases from J, leaving 11 bases between. Germline V gives CDR1 MNHEY, CDR2 SVGAGI. This CDR3 has 15 residues. CDR3 amino acids: CASRHTDPNTGELFF. The CDR3 coding sequence is TGTGCCAGCAGACATACTGACCCGAACACCGGGGAGCTGTTTTTT.

The chain carries TRBV7-6 and TRBJ2-3; no definite D call. V was clipped by 1 base and J by 5 bases, with 4 bases between them. The CDR3 runs 12 residues. Germline CDR1 and CDR2: SGHVS and FNYEAQ. CDR3 coding DNA: TGTGCCAGCAGCTTAGTGGGAGATACGCAGTATTTT. This encodes CASSLVGDTQYF.

The chain links TRBV28 to TRBJ2-3, with a weak D call TRBD1 (6 bases). Trimming cost V 6 bases and J 2 bases, with 15 bases left between them. The germline V gene encodes CDR1 MDHEN and CDR2 SYDVKM. The CDR3 totals 15 residues. Written as DNA, the CDR3 is TGTGCCAGCAGGTCGGCGGACAGAGCCACAGATACGCAGTATTTT. Translating gives CASRSADRATDTQYF.

CDR3 amino acids: CASSQTHHSSYEQYF. CDR3 sequence (DNA): TGCGCCAGCAGCCAGACTCACCATTCATCCTACGAGCAGTACTTC. The chain links TRBV4-1 to TRBJ2-7, with unresolved D. Trimming left V 3 bases short and J 1 base short, with 13 bases between. CDR3 length: 15 amino acids. From germline, CDR1 is MGHRA and CDR2 YSYEKL.

This chain connects TRBV28 to TRBJ2-2; D unresolved. This CDR3 spans 14 amino acids. In germline, CDR1 is MDHEN, CDR2 SYDVKM. Trimming removed 1 base at V and 7 bases at J, with 10 bases between. Here the CDR3 DNA reads TGTGCCAGCAGTTTATTCCAGGTTGACGGGGAGCTGTTTTTT. Amino acid sequence: CASSLFQVDGELFF.

The chain joins TRBV29-1 to TRBJ1-2, with TRBD1 identical over 9 bases. From germline, CDR1 is SQVTM and CDR2 ANQGSEA. With 6 bases clipped from V and 0 bases from J, the junction kept 2 bases outside the gene matches. The CDR3 has 13 residues. CDR3 in DNA: TGCAGCGTAACAGGGGGCTCTAACTATGGCTACACCTTC. Protein sequence: CSVTGGSNYGYTF.

The chain carries TRBV2 and TRBJ2-2, with a weak D call TRBD2 (6 bases). Germline lookup yields CDR1 SNHLY and CDR2 FYNNEI. This CDR3 is 15 amino acids long. Trimming pared 2 bases from V and 3 bases from J, leaving 10 bases between. The CDR3 loop is CASSELGGDTGELFF. As DNA, the CDR3 is TGTGCCAGCAGTGAACTCGGAGGGGACACCGGGGAGCTGTTTTTT.

This chain joins TRBV13 and TRBJ2-7; D assignment may be TRBD1 or TRBD2 (6 bases each). Germline loops: CDR1 PRHDT, CDR2 FYEKMQ (reference sequence). The V gene lost 0 bases and the J gene lost 0 bases, with 9 bases spanning the gap. The CDR3 contains 15 residues. The CDR3, as DNA: TGTGCCAGCAGCTTAGGCGGGGGCTTCTCCTACGAGCAGTACTTC. It specifies CASSLGGGFSYEQYF.

This chain joins TRBV7-8 and TRBJ2-7, with no clear D. Germline CDR1 reads SGHVS; CDR2 reads FQNEAQ. This CDR3 region has 12 residues. Trimming removed 3 bases from V and 11 bases from J, with 14 bases in between. This CDR3 is CASSFPGSPEYF. DNA for the CDR3: TGTGCCAGCAGCTTTCCGGGCTCACCGGAGTACTTC.

The CDR3 coding sequence is TGTGCCAGCAGCTTCTCCTCCTCCGGGTTTGGTGCTGAAGCTTTCTTT. Protein product: CASSFSSSGFGAEAFF. The J gene is TRBJ1-1, the V gene TRBV4-2, with D unclear. The ends were cut back, 5 bases at V and 6 bases at J, with 22 bases in the middle. The CDR3 is 16 amino acids. CDR1 is LGHNA and CDR2 is YNFKEQ in the germline V gene.

The chain combines TRBV13 with TRBJ2-7; 15 bases are shared with TRBD2. Looked up from germline, CDR1 is PRHDT and CDR2 is FYEKMQ (reference sequence). V lost 2 bases to trimming and J lost 2 bases; unmatched junction nucleotides: 13. This CDR3 spans 20 amino acids. The DNA for the CDR3 is TGTGCCAGCAGCTTATTCGTCGGGACTAGCGGGAGGCCGGGGCCCTACGAGCAGTACTTC. Protein: CASSLFVGTSGRPGPYEQYF.

This chain connects TRBV7-2 to TRBJ2-4, with a possible D match to TRBD1 (6 bases). V was clipped by 5 bases and J by 4 bases, with 15 bases between them. The CDR3 extends over 15 amino acids. Germline V lookup: CDR1 SGHTA, CDR2 FQGNSA. CDR3 nucleotides: TGTGCCAGCAGCCCCCCCACAGGGAATAAAAACATTCAGTACTTC. It encodes CASSPPTGNKNIQYF.

The genes are TRBV4-2 and TRBJ2-6; 8 nucleotides line up with TRBD1. The CDR3 extends over 16 amino acids. CDR1 is LGHNA and CDR2 is YNFKEQ in the germline V gene. Trimming at V came to 0 bases and at J to 2 bases, leaving 0 bases not matched to a gene. This chain's CDR3 is CASSQEQGAGANVLTF. For the CDR3, the DNA is TGTGCCAGCAGCCAAGAACAGGGGGCTGGGGCCAACGTCCTGACTTTC.

The rearrangement joins TRBV2 to TRBJ2-7, with 14 positions matching TRBD2. Unmatched junction bases numbered 4, after V lost 6 bases and J lost 0 bases. The CDR3 loop spans 16 amino acids. Germline V gene data show CDR1 as SNHLY and CDR2 as FYNNEI. CDR3 DNA sequence: TGTGCCAGCAGGGTGGGACTAGCGGGGGCCTCCTACGAGCAGTACTTC. It translates to CASRVGLAGASYEQYF.

This chain uses TRBV28 with TRBJ1-6; D is undetermined. Deletions cut 6 bases from V and 9 bases from J, with 9 bases between. In germline, CDR1 is MDHEN, CDR2 SYDVKM. The CDR3 extends over 12 amino acids. CDR3 bases: TGTGCCAGCAGAAACAGTGTTTCACCCCTCCACTTT. It is translated as CASRNSVSPLHF.

V gene TRBV5-1 combines with J gene TRBJ2-7; D may be TRBD2 (6 bases). V was pared by 2 bases and J by 9 bases, with 21 bases between. In germline, CDR1 is SGHRS, CDR2 YFSETQ. The CDR3 extends over 15 amino acids. The CDR3 coding sequence is TGCGCCAGCAGCTTTTTGTCGGGAGAAACTTCGGGGCAGTACTTC. Encoded protein: CASSFLSGETSGQYF.

The V gene is TRBV7-9, the J gene TRBJ1-3; a possible D gene is TRBD1 (6 bases). Germline CDR1 SEHNR, CDR2 FQNEAQ (reference sequence). CDR3 length: 16 residues. V gave up 3 bases and J gave up 0 bases, with 12 bases separating them. CDR3 amino acids: CASSFTGTTSGNTIYF. The DNA of the CDR3 is TGTGCCAGCAGCTTTACCGGGACAACCTCTGGAAACACCATATATTTT.